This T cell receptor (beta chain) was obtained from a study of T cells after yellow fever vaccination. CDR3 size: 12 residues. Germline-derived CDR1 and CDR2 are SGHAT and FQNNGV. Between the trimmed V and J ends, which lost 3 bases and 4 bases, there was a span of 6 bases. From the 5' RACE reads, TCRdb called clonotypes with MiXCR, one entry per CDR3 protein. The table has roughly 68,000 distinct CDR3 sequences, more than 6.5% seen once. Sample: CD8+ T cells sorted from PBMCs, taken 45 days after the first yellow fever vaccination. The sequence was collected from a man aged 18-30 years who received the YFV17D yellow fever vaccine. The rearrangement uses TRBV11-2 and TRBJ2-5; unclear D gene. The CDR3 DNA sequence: TGTGCCAGCAGCTTCTTTGGAGAGACCCAGTACTTC. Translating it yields CASSFFGETQYF.